This T cell receptor (beta chain) came from a study of beta chain features in type 1 diabetes. Study conclusions and caveats: Type 1 diabetes patients had moderately but significantly shorter TCRB CDR3s in all four CD4+ subsets.

This clone appeared a few times. Its antigen is as yet unknown. Donors contributed one heparinised blood draw apiece, averaging roughly 0.12 L. V lost 8 bases, J lost 2 bases, and 15 bases lay in between. Germline CDR1 and CDR2: MNHEY and SMNVEV (reference sequence). The CDR3 totals 15 residues. Isolated RNA was reverse transcribed in full, so expressed TCRB transcripts were sequenced. Using immunoSEQ multiplex PCR, the repertoire was profiled, and TCRdb retains in-frame clones only, with some absent. In the table there are about 120,000 clones, less than 20% of which are singletons. The chain combines TRBV27 with TRBJ2-2; TRBD1 might be the D (6 bases). The sequencing input was central memory CD4+ T cells from blood. This receptor was identified in a man aged 25 to 40 with type 1 diabetes. CDR3 DNA sequence: TGTGCCAGCCGCCTGTGGGGGCGAAACACCGGGGAGCTGTTTTTT. It specifies CASRLWGRNTGELFF.